Shown below are 5 T cell receptor beta chains from a single sample sequenced in a study of blood T cell repertoires in COVID-19. Only in-frame clones appear in the TCRdb table, and some are missing; sequencing was by immunoSEQ multiplex PCR. The sample carries fewer than 150,000 clones, about four fifths recorded once. Sequenced sample: peripheral blood. The receptors shown here come from a woman aged 80 or older in a cohort sampled during active or convalescent COVID-19.

V is TRBV28 and J is TRBJ1-2; 7 nucleotides agree with TRBD1. Germline CDR1 and CDR2: MDHEN and SYDVKM. The CDR3 totals 12 residues. Trimming took 10 bases from V and 6 from J; bases not matched to a gene: 8. CDR3 sequence reads: CATEGAKDGYTF. DNA of the CDR3: TGTGCCACCGAGGGGGCGAAGGATGGCTACACCTTC.

Only a few counts were recorded for this clone. The chain combines TRBV4-1 with TRBJ1-3, with TRBD1 as a possible D gene (5 bases). Germline lookup yields CDR1 MGHRA and CDR2 YSYEKL. V lost 4 bases, J lost 4 bases, and 20 bases lay in between. The CDR3 is made up of 17 amino acids. CDR3 sequence (DNA): TGCGCCAGCAGCCCTATGGGAAGGCAGGGAGGGGGAAACACCATATATTTT. Residues: CASSPMGRQGGGNTIYF.

The V gene is TRBV3-1 (or the pseudogene TRBV3-2), the J gene TRBJ1-2; D not resolved. The CDR3 totals 15 residues. The V and J ends lost 1 base and 4 bases respectively, with 13 bases between them. Germline V gene sequence: CDR1 LGHDT, CDR2 YNNKEL (reference sequence). The CDR3 spells CASSQVGAASYGYTF. CDR3 DNA sequence: TGTGCCAGCAGCCAAGTGGGAGCAGCATCCTATGGCTACACCTTC.

The rearrangement uses TRBV7-8 and TRBJ1-4, with 7 bases fitting TRBD1. This CDR3 has 15 residues. Germline loops: CDR1 SGHVS, CDR2 FQNEAQ. V was pared by 5 bases and J by 8 bases, with 11 bases of the junction left unmatched. The CDR3 reads CASSVRQGSREKLFF. The CDR3 DNA is TGTGCCAGCAGCGTAAGACAGGGTTCGCGGGAAAAACTGTTTTTT.

The J gene is TRBJ2-1, the V gene TRBV7-2; a weak D match, TRBD2 (5 bases). This CDR3 spans 15 amino acids. V lost 3 bases and J 6 bases, leaving 15 bases between the germline ends. In germline, CDR1 is SGHTA, CDR2 FQGNSA. The CDR3 DNA reads as TGTGCCAGCAGCTTGGCCTCTCCCGCGGGCAATGAGCAGTTCTTC. It is translated as CASSLASPAGNEQFF. The variable domain in full, completed from reference TRBV7-2 and TRBJ2-1, reads GAGVSQSPSNKVTEKGKDVELRCDPISGHTALYWYRQSLGQGLEFLIYFQGNSAPDKSGLPSDRFSAERTGGSVSTLTIQRTQQEDSAVYLCASSLASPAGNEQFFGPGTRLTVL.